This entry lists 27 T cell receptor beta chains sequenced from one sample in a study of blood T cell repertoires in COVID-19. The repertoire was sequenced with immunoSEQ multiplex PCR; TCRdb's copy has only in-frame clones and lacks some. The data contain approximately 110,000 clones, about 86% of them singletons. The sample taken for sequencing was peripheral blood. Receptor source: a woman between 45 and 65 years old with active or convalescent COVID-19.

The chain combines TRBV5-8 with TRBJ2-1, with 7 bases that match TRBD1. V was clipped by 4 bases and J by 7 bases; unmatched bases: 5. CDR3 length: 13 residues. Germline values: CDR1 SGHTS, CDR2 YDEGEE. CDR3 residues: CASSRGRGNEQFF. DNA for the CDR3: TGTGCCAGCAGCCGGGGCAGGGGGAATGAGCAGTTCTTC.

This chain links TRBV27 with TRBJ2-7; 7 bases are a match to TRBD1. J gave up 0 bases and V 5 bases, and 10 bases lay outside the gene matches. This CDR3 contains 16 residues. Germline CDR1 reads MNHEY; CDR2 reads SMNVEV (reference sequence). The CDR3 protein is CASSPIPQGHSYEQYF. CDR3 DNA: TGTGCCAGCAGTCCAATCCCACAGGGGCACTCCTACGAGCAGTACTTC.

This chain uses TRBV2 with TRBJ1-2; tentatively, D is TRBD1 (5 bases). The CDR3 is 13 amino acids. From germline, CDR1 is SNHLY and CDR2 FYNNEI. V shed 2 bases and J shed 4 bases, with 8 bases lying between them. The CDR3 loop reads CASSEQGSYGYTF. The CDR3 coding sequence is TGTGCCAGCAGTGAACAGGGTAGCTATGGCTACACCTTC.

The rearrangement joins TRBV20-1 to TRBJ2-1; TRBD1 aligns across 8 bases. V shed 3 bases and J 1 base; nucleotides not matched to a gene: 5. The germline V gene has CDR1 DFQATT and CDR2 SNEGSKA (reference sequence). The length of the CDR3 is 15 residues. For the CDR3, the DNA is TGCAGTGCTAGTGGACAGGGTAGGTCCTACAATGAGCAGTTCTTC. Translation: CSASGQGRSYNEQFF.

The gene calls are TRBV6-5 and TRBJ2-1, with no clear D. The CDR3 loop spans 13 amino acids. CDR1 is MNHEY, CDR2 SVGAGI, per germline. Deletions cut 0 bases from V and 4 bases from J, with 4 bases between. The CDR3 region is CASSYSFYNEQFF. The DNA for the CDR3 is TGTGCCAGCAGTTACTCCTTTTACAATGAGCAGTTCTTC.

The chain carries TRBV9 and TRBJ2-7; possible D gene TRBD2, 5 bases. Germline CDR1 reads SGDLS; CDR2 reads YYNGEE. Trimming stripped 3 bases from V and 1 base from J, with 8 bases between. The CDR3 sequence is 13 residues long. This CDR3 reads CASSGTGSYEQYF. CDR3 in DNA: TGTGCCAGCAGCGGGACGGGGTCCTACGAGCAGTACTTC.

This clone was seen only once. This sequence joins TRBV28 and TRBJ2-3; D not certain. In germline, CDR1 is MDHEN, CDR2 SYDVKM. This CDR3 comprises 13 residues. V was shortened by 3 bases and J by 6 bases, with 10 bases between the two germline ends. The CDR3 DNA is TGTGCCAGCAGTTTCGGTCCGCGGGATACGCAGTATTTT. This encodes CASSFGPRDTQYF.

This chain uses TRBV4-1 with TRBJ1-4; tentative D call: TRBD1 (5 bases). This CDR3 comprises 17 residues. V gave up 0 bases and J gave up 5 bases, with 16 bases separating them. The germline V gene has CDR1 MGHRA and CDR2 YSYEKL. CDR3 in amino acids: CASSQDQGGTLNEKLFF. Written as DNA, the CDR3 is TGCGCCAGCAGCCAAGATCAGGGAGGTACTCTAAATGAAAAACTGTTTTTT.

The rearrangement uses TRBV5-1 and TRBJ2-7, with 15 bases aligning to TRBD2. The V gene end was trimmed by 4 bases and the J gene end by 5 bases; junction bases not matched to a gene: 13. The CDR3 is made up of 18 amino acids. CDR1 is SGHRS and CDR2 is YFSETQ in the germline V gene. CDR3 sequence reads: CASSPGTSGRRIGDEQYF. CDR3 nucleotides: TGCGCCAGCAGCCCCGGGACTAGCGGGAGGAGGATAGGCGACGAGCAGTACTTC.

This rearrangement joins TRBV28 to TRBJ1-2; TRBD1 is a possible D gene (6 bases). Germline V gives CDR1 MDHEN, CDR2 SYDVKM. This CDR3 is built from 13 residues. With 6 bases removed from V and 2 bases from J, the gap between germline ends came to 10 bases. CDR3 DNA sequence: TGTGCCAGCAGCATACAGGGAAACTATGGCTACACCTTC. Its protein product is CASSIQGNYGYTF.

The V gene is TRBV4-3, the J gene TRBJ2-5, with 7 bases identical to TRBD2. The germline gives CDR1 LGHNA, CDR2 YSLEER. The junction had 10 bases not matched to a gene; V was cut back by 4 bases and J by 5 bases. The CDR3 covers 15 residues. CDR3 in amino acids: CASSPTSAGEETQYF. DNA for the CDR3: TGCGCCAGCAGCCCGACAAGTGCGGGAGAGGAGACCCAGTACTTC.

This chain uses TRBV11-2 with TRBJ2-6, with D maybe TRBD2 (6 bases). This CDR3 comprises 14 residues. Trimming cost V 6 bases and J 2 bases, with 8 bases left between them. Germline V gene data show CDR1 as SGHAT and CDR2 as FQNNGV. The DNA for the CDR3 is TGTGCCAGCAGTGGGGGGACTGGGGCCAACGTCCTGACTTTC. This codes for CASSGGTGANVLTF.

This clone showed up just once. The chain carries TRBV2 and TRBJ1-6, with D possibly TRBD1 on 6 matching bases. This CDR3 region has 13 residues. CDR1 is SNHLY, CDR2 FYNNEI, per germline. The V gene lost 7 bases and the J gene lost 9 bases, with 13 bases spanning the gap. CDR3 bases: TGTGCCAGCAAGCAGGGGATGGGTTCACCCCTCCACTTT. Protein sequence: CASKQGMGSPLHF.

The chain employs TRBV5-1 and TRBJ2-1, with 7 bases matching TRBD1. Looked up from germline, CDR1 is SGHRS and CDR2 is YFSETQ. The CDR3 spans 15 residues. The J segment lost 9 bases and the V segment lost 4 bases, leaving 13 bases of the junction unmatched. DNA of the CDR3: TGCGCCAGCAGCACGCGACAGGGCTCTGGGGGTGAGCAGTTCTTC. Protein: CASSTRQGSGGEQFF. Full variable domain (outside the CDR3, taken from reference TRBV5-1 and TRBJ2-1): KAGVTQTPRYLIKTRGQQVTLSCSPISGHRSVSWYQQTPGQGLQFLFEYFSETQRNKGNFPGRFSGRQFSNSRSEMNVSTLELGDSALYLCASSTRQGSGGEQFFGPGTRLTVL.

The chain is built from TRBV2 and TRBJ1-2; D unclear. The germline gives CDR1 SNHLY, CDR2 FYNNEI. The V and J ends lost 1 base and 4 bases respectively, with 13 bases between them. The CDR3 has 15 amino acids. DNA of the CDR3: TGTGCCAGCAGTGAAGGGGCAGCAGCCATCTATGGCTACACCTTC. Translating gives CASSEGAAAIYGYTF. Variable domain in full (rest from reference TRBV2 and TRBJ1-2): EPEVTQTPSHQVTQMGQEVILRCVPISNHLYFYWYRQILGQKVEFLVSFYNNEISEKSEIFDDQFSVERPDGSNFTLKIRSTKLEDSAMYFCASSEGAAAIYGYTFGSGTRLTVV.

This chain links TRBV28 with TRBJ2-7; 11 bases map to TRBD1. V trimming: 6 bases; J trimming: 9 bases; junction bases outside the gene matches: 7. The V gene's germline CDR1 is MDHEN and CDR2 SYDVKM. The CDR3 totals 13 residues. The CDR3 coding sequence is TGTGCCAGCAGAAGCGGACAGGGGGCGAGGCAGTACTTC. Protein sequence: CASRSGQGARQYF. The full variable domain, completed using reference TRBV28 and TRBJ2-7, is DVKVTQSSRYLVKRTGEKVFLECVQDMDHENMFWYRQDPGLGLRLIYFSYDVKMKEKGDIPEGYSVSREKKERFSLILESASTNQTSMYLCASRSGQGARQYFGPGTRLTVT.

The chain couples TRBV5-5 to TRBJ2-7; TRBD2 matches 13 bases. This CDR3 spans 15 amino acids. The trim removed 4 bases at V and 4 bases at J, leaving 5 bases unmatched. Germline CDR1 and CDR2: SGHKS and YYEKEE (reference sequence). CDR3: CASSRTSGSWYEQYF. The CDR3 bases are TGTGCCAGCAGCCGGACTAGCGGGAGTTGGTACGAGCAGTACTTC.

The CDR3 region is CASSQDIAGSSGNTIYF. The CDR3, as DNA: TGCGCCAGCAGCCAAGATATAGCCGGGAGCTCTGGAAACACCATATATTTT. The chain links TRBV4-1 to TRBJ1-3; the D is unclear. Trimming took 0 bases from V and 0 from J, leaving 12 bases between them. This CDR3 spans 17 amino acids. Germline values: CDR1 MGHRA, CDR2 YSYEKL.

The chain is built from TRBV6-7 and TRBJ2-4; TRBD1 matches 8 bases. TRBV6-7 is noted as an ORF with a role that remains uncertain. The CDR3 covers 16 residues. V dropped 2 bases and J dropped 0; count of bases not matched to a gene: 3. The CDR3 sequence is CASSYPGQVAKNIQYF. In DNA, the CDR3 is TGTGCCAGCAGTTACCCGGGACAGGTAGCCAAAAACATTCAGTACTTC.

V gene TRBV28 combines with J gene TRBJ2-1; possible D gene TRBD1, 6 bases. This CDR3 has 15 amino acids. Germline CDR1 and CDR2: MDHEN and SYDVKM. Trimming took 4 bases from V and 13 from J, leaving 23 bases between them. Here the CDR3 reads CASSWDLAGELRQFF. The DNA of the CDR3 is TGTGCCAGCAGTTGGGATCTGGCAGGGGAGCTTCGACAGTTCTTC.

The genes are TRBV24-1 and TRBJ2-3; no firm D call. The V end lost 3 bases, the J end lost 3 bases, and 9 bases lay between the germline ends. Germline CDR1 is KGHDR and CDR2 is SFDVKD. This CDR3 comprises 14 residues. The DNA for the CDR3 is TGTGCCACCAGTGATGCGCCAGGAACAGATACGCAGTATTTT. Amino acids: CATSDAPGTDTQYF.

The V and J genes are TRBV19 and TRBJ1-5, with 8 nucleotides matching TRBD1. V shed 6 bases, J shed 1 base, and the junction held 2 bases outside the gene matches. CDR1 is LNHDA and CDR2 is SQIVND in the germline V gene (reference sequence). The CDR3 length is 14 residues. The CDR3 here is CASRQGVSNQPQHF. As DNA, the CDR3 is TGTGCCAGTAGACAGGGGGTAAGCAATCAGCCCCAGCATTTT.

The chain recombines TRBV28 with TRBJ2-1, with D possibly matching TRBD2 (6 bases). Germline assignment: CDR1 MDHEN and CDR2 SYDVKM. V dropped 5 bases and J dropped 0 bases, with 14 bases sitting between them. This CDR3 has 16 amino acids. In nucleotides, the CDR3 is TGTGCCAGCAGTCCCGCTTGGAGGGACTCCTACAATGAGCAGTTCTTC. Translated: CASSPAWRDSYNEQFF. Full variable domain (outside the CDR3, taken from reference TRBV28 and TRBJ2-1): DVKVTQSSRYLVKRTGEKVFLECVQDMDHENMFWYRQDPGLGLRLIYFSYDVKMKEKGDIPEGYSVSREKKERFSLILESASTNQTSMYLCASSPAWRDSYNEQFFGPGTRLTVL.

The chain recombines TRBV20-1 with TRBJ2-5, with D perhaps matching TRBD1 (5 bases). The CDR3 consists of 14 residues. V was cut by 3 bases and J by 4 bases, with 15 bases left in between. Germline V gene sequence: CDR1 DFQATT, CDR2 SNEGSKA (reference sequence). The CDR3: CSASPGFQGETQYF. The CDR3 DNA reads TGCAGTGCTAGTCCCGGGTTCCAGGGAGAGACCCAGTACTTC.

V gene TRBV6-5 combines with J gene TRBJ2-3; 7 bases are a match to TRBD2. CDR1 is MNHEY and CDR2 is SVGAGI in the germline V gene. After removal of 7 bases from V and 4 bases from J, the junction contained 8 bases not matched to a gene. There are 14 residues in the CDR3. The CDR3 protein is CASKPGLTADTQYF. The CDR3 coding sequence is TGTGCCAGCAAGCCGGGACTAACCGCAGATACGCAGTATTTT.

The chain uses TRBV7-2 and TRBJ2-1; 10 bases agree with TRBD2. V lost 5 bases and J lost 4; bases outside the gene matches: 8. This CDR3 is 16 amino acids long. Germline CDR1 is SGHTA and CDR2 is FQGNSA. The chain's CDR3 is CASSSQREGLYNEQFF. Written as DNA, the CDR3 is TGTGCCAGCAGCAGTCAGCGGGAGGGTTTGTACAATGAGCAGTTCTTC.

This chain joins TRBV5-1 and TRBJ1-2; 12 nucleotides align to TRBD1. There are 19 residues in the CDR3. V lost 3 bases and J lost 4; bases outside the gene matches: 16. CDR1 is SGHRS, CDR2 YFSETQ, per germline. This CDR3 reads CASSWGNTGTGGVSYGYTF. CDR3 in DNA: TGCGCCAGCAGCTGGGGCAATACCGGGACAGGGGGCGTCTCCTATGGCTACACCTTC.